This entry is about one T cell receptor (beta chain). The authors' processing: Amplified reference gene primers provided the basis for estimating nucleated cell counts. Sequenced by immunoSEQ multiplex PCR; TCRdb stores in-frame clones only, minus some. The D gene and trimming were derived from the DNA, and the V and J assignments and clone size from that table. The sample yields roughly 190,000 clones, roughly 80% seen once. Per the germline V gene, CDR1 is SGHRS and CDR2 is YFSETQ. CDR3 length: 15 amino acids. Trimming left V 1 base short and J 1 base short, with 9 bases between. The Seattle patients, enrolled during active infection, were followed longitudinally. The sample originates from a study of blood T cell repertoires in COVID-19. Overall study context: Samples came from the United States, Italy and Spain, spanning acute and convalescent COVID-19. PBMCs, B-cell-depleted T cells, or T cells provided the cDNA or gDNA that made up the material.

Source material: peripheral blood. The sequence was collected from a woman aged 40-49 years with COVID-19, enrolled during active disease. J is TRBJ1-5 and V is TRBV5-1; D possibly corresponds to TRBD1 (6 bases). The CDR3 DNA follows: TGCGCCAGCAGCTTGCAGGGGTCGAGCAATCAGCCCCAGCATTTT. Translation: CASSLQGSSNQPQHF.